Listed here are 12 T cell receptor beta chains from one sample, sequenced in a study of T cell changes during pregnancy in multiple sclerosis. Profiled with immunoSEQ multiplex PCR; TCRdb holds only in-frame clones, not every one. The sample yields tens of thousands of clones, more than 90% seen once. This material consisted of peripheral blood, taken in the second trimester of pregnancy. The receptors shown here come from a female donor with multiple sclerosis, enrolled in a pregnancy study.

This rearrangement joins TRBV7-9 to TRBJ1-2, with 7 bases identical to TRBD1. Trimming took 5 bases from V and 8 from J; bases not matched to a gene: 11. The germline V gene has CDR1 SEHNR and CDR2 FQNEAQ (reference sequence). The CDR3 has 14 amino acids. As DNA, the CDR3 is TGTGCCAGCAGCGTCACAGGGGTAGGGGAAGGCTACACCTTC. It codes for CASSVTGVGEGYTF.

The sample holds one count of this clone. This chain connects TRBV28 to TRBJ1-1; no definite D call. Trimming left V 3 bases short and J 1 base short, with 12 bases between. CDR1 and CDR2 from the germline V gene are MDHEN and SYDVKM. This CDR3 has 15 amino acids. The CDR3 DNA sequence: TGTGCCAGCAGTTTGGAGGTGTGGAGGAACACTGAAGCTTTCTTT. It specifies CASSLEVWRNTEAFF.

This rearrangement joins TRBV7-9 to TRBJ1-3, with TRBD1 as a possible D gene (6 bases). The length of the CDR3 is 14 residues. Trimming stripped 10 bases from V and 2 bases from J, with 15 bases between. CDR1 is SEHNR, CDR2 FQNEAQ, per germline (reference sequence). CDR3 sequence reads: CATSTGFAGNTIYF. CDR3 DNA sequence: TGTGCCACATCTACAGGGTTCGCTGGAAACACCATATATTTT. Looking up the rest from reference TRBV7-9 and TRBJ1-3 gives the full variable domain: DTGVSQNPRHKITKRGQNVTFRCDPISEHNRLYWYRQTLGQGPEFLTYFQNEAQLEKSRLLSDRFSAERPKGSFSTLEIQRTEQGDSAMYLCATSTGFAGNTIYFGEGSWLTVV.

The gene calls are TRBV10-3 and TRBJ1-2; 10 nucleotides align to TRBD1. Germline CDR1 ENHRY, CDR2 SYGVKD. This CDR3 is built from 15 residues. Trimming took 5 bases from V and 8 from J; bases not matched to a gene: 11. CDR3 bases: TGTGCCATCAGTACCGATGACAGGGGGCTCGGGGGCTACACCTTC. The encoded protein is CAISTDDRGLGGYTF.

This chain uses TRBV28 with TRBJ1-1; D might be TRBD1 (6 bases). The CDR3 has 15 residues. Germline-derived CDR1 and CDR2 are MDHEN and SYDVKM. Trimming removed 5 bases at V and 0 bases at J, with 13 bases between. CDR3 sequence reads: CASSQGDRMNTEAFF. In DNA form, the CDR3 reads TGTGCCAGCAGTCAGGGCGACAGGATGAACACTGAAGCTTTCTTT.

V and J are TRBV4-1 and TRBJ2-1, with TRBD2 matching 14 bases. The CDR3 extends over 16 amino acids. The germline CDR1 and CDR2 sequences are MGHRA and YSYEKL. V was pared by 5 bases and J by 8 bases, with 8 bases of the junction left unmatched. CDR3 sequence (DNA): TGCGCCAGCAGCGCACGACTAGCGGGAGGGAGGGATGAGCAGTTCTTC. Encoded protein: CASSARLAGGRDEQFF.

V and J are TRBV21-1 and TRBJ2-7; TRBD2 was called by the table and not checked on the DNA. TRBV21-1 is an annotated pseudogene. This CDR3 region has 12 residues. CDR3 residues: CASNNRTYEQYF. CDR3 in DNA: TGTGCCAGCAACAACCGTACCTACGAGCAGTACTTC.

The chain combines TRBV5-6 with TRBJ1-4; 7 nucleotides align to TRBD1. V lost 6 bases to trimming and J lost 0 bases; unmatched junction nucleotides: 8. The CDR3 has 16 amino acids. Germline-derived CDR1 and CDR2 are SGHDT and YYEEEE. CDR3 nucleotide sequence: TGTGCCAGCACCACCGCAGGGGGTGCAACTAATGAAAAACTGTTTTTT. Translating gives CASTTAGGATNEKLFF.

This clone appeared once. V usage is TRBV5-6 and J usage is TRBJ2-3, with D possibly matching TRBD2 (5 bases). This CDR3 spans 14 amino acids. V was shortened by 5 bases and J by 2 bases, with 12 bases between the two germline ends. Germline lookup yields CDR1 SGHDT and CDR2 YYEEEE. The CDR3 here is CASREAPSTDTQYF. Written as DNA, the CDR3 is TGTGCCAGCAGGGAGGCCCCTTCCACAGATACGCAGTATTTT.

The DNA of the CDR3 is TGCAGCGTTATGGGACTAGCGGGACCCAATGAGCAGTTCTTC. This gives the protein CSVMGLAGPNEQFF. This chain links TRBV29-1 with TRBJ2-1, with 13 bases that match TRBD2. The CDR3 extends over 14 amino acids. Germline CDR1 reads SQVTM; CDR2 reads ANQGSEA. The V gene end was trimmed by 5 bases and the J gene end by 6 bases; junction bases not matched to a gene: 4.

The CDR3 coding sequence is TGTGCCAGCAGCTTACCGGGACTAGCGGGGGCCCCCTACGAGCAGTACTTC. Translation: CASSLPGLAGAPYEQYF. J is TRBJ2-7 and V is TRBV7-2, with 14 bases fitting TRBD2. There are 17 residues in the CDR3. The germline V gene encodes CDR1 SGHTA and CDR2 FQGNSA. The V gene end was trimmed by 2 bases and the J gene end by 2 bases; junction bases not matched to a gene: 5.

The chain couples TRBV4-3 to TRBJ2-7; 11 bases match TRBD2. Unmatched junction bases numbered 3, after V lost 1 base and J lost 4 bases. The germline CDR1 and CDR2 sequences are LGHNA and YSLEER. The CDR3 has 15 residues. For the CDR3, the DNA is TGCGCCAGCAGCCAAGGACTAGCGGGGACGTACGAGCAGTACTTC. Encoded protein: CASSQGLAGTYEQYF.